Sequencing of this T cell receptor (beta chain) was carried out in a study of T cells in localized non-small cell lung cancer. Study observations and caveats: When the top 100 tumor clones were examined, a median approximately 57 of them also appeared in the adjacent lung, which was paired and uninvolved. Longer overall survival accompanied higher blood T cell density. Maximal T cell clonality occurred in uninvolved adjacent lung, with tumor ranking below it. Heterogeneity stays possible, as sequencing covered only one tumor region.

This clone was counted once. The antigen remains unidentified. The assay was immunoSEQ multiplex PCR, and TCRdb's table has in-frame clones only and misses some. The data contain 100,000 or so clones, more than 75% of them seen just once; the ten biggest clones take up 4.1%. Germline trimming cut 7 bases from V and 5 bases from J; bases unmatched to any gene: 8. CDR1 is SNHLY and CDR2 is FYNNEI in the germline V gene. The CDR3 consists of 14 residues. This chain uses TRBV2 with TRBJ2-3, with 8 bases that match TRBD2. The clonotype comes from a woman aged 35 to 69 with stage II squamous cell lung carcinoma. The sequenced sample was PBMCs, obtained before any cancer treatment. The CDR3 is CASNPGGVQDTQYF. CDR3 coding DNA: TGTGCCAGCAACCCGGGGGGGGTACAAGATACGCAGTATTTT.